Listed here are 27 T cell receptor beta chains from one sample, sequenced in a study of blood T cell repertoires in COVID-19. Clones were sequenced by immunoSEQ multiplex PCR, and TCRdb holds only the in-frame ones, with some missing. Among roughly 150,000 clones listed, around three quarters were seen once. The specimen was peripheral blood. The receptors here all came from a man aged 60 to 75 with acute or convalescent COVID-19.

This chain's CDR3 is CASSAPGTSQETQYF. As DNA, the CDR3 is TGTGCCAGCAGTGCCCCCGGGACAAGTCAAGAGACCCAGTACTTC. The chain combines TRBV25-1 with TRBJ2-5, with a weak D call TRBD1 (6 bases). CDR3 length equals 15 residues. Germline lookup yields CDR1 MGHDK and CDR2 SYGVNS. V lost 4 bases and J 2 bases, leaving 14 bases between the germline ends.

This clone came up a few times. V usage is TRBV5-1 and J usage is TRBJ1-1, with 10 bases lining up with TRBD1. J was trimmed by 1 base and V by 3 bases; bases with no gene match: 6. Germline CDR1 SGHRS, CDR2 YFSETQ. The CDR3 is 16 residues long. CDR3 loop: CASSSGTGEGNTEAFF. CDR3 DNA: TGCGCCAGCAGCTCTGGGACAGGGGAGGGGAACACTGAAGCTTTCTTT.

V gene TRBV4-2 combines with J gene TRBJ2-7; 8 bases are shared with TRBD2. The CDR3 sequence is 15 residues long. Per germline, CDR1 LGHNA and CDR2 YNFKEQ. V dropped 3 bases and J dropped 4; count of bases not matched to a gene: 8. In nucleotides, the CDR3 is TGTGCCAGCAGCCACCAGACTAGCGCCGATTACGAGCAGTACTTC. It codes for CASSHQTSADYEQYF.

The chain employs TRBV7-2 and TRBJ2-3; TRBD2 aligns across 8 bases. Germline values: CDR1 SGHTA, CDR2 FQGNSA. This CDR3 contains 16 residues. V lost 1 base to trimming and J lost 6 bases; unmatched junction nucleotides: 9. The DNA of the CDR3 is TGTGCCAGCAGCTTAGACGGGTGGGGACTAGGGGATACGCAGTATTTT. Translated, it gives CASSLDGWGLGDTQYF.

The rearrangement uses TRBV6-5 and TRBJ2-5, with 10 bases lining up with TRBD1. CDR1 is MNHEY, CDR2 SVGAGI, per germline. J gave up 5 bases and V 0 bases, and 0 bases lay outside the gene matches. This CDR3 spans 14 amino acids. As DNA, the CDR3 is TGTGCCAGCAGTTACTCGACAGGGGGCGAGACCCAGTACTTC. Amino acid sequence: CASSYSTGGETQYF.

This clone was seen a few times. CDR3 coding DNA: TGTGCCAGCAGCTTTTCGGAGGGAGATCAGCCCCAGCATTTT. It codes for CASSFSEGDQPQHF. The rearrangement joins TRBV7-2 to TRBJ1-5; D is undetermined. The CDR3 totals 14 residues. V lost 3 bases and J 5 bases, leaving 11 bases between the germline ends. Looked up from germline, CDR1 is SGHTA and CDR2 is FQGNSA.

This chain joins TRBV2 and TRBJ2-7; tentative D call: TRBD1 (7 bases). Germline V gene data show CDR1 as SNHLY and CDR2 as FYNNEI. The CDR3 contains 13 residues. V dropped 9 bases and J dropped 0 bases, with 12 bases sitting between them. CDR3 residues: CARRDSASYEQYF. CDR3 nucleotides: TGTGCCAGGCGGGACAGTGCCTCCTACGAGCAGTACTTC.

V is TRBV5-1 and J is TRBJ2-7; D not certain. The CDR3 is made up of 13 amino acids. Trimming left V 0 bases short and J 0 bases short, with 4 bases between. Per the germline V gene, CDR1 is SGHRS and CDR2 is YFSETQ. The CDR3 region is CASSLAVSYEQYF. The CDR3 DNA is TGCGCCAGCAGCTTGGCAGTCTCCTACGAGCAGTACTTC.

The V call is TRBV6-5, the J call TRBJ2-1; 9 positions agree with TRBD1. The V gene's germline CDR1 is MNHEY and CDR2 SVGAGI. V shed 8 bases, J shed 1 base, and the junction held 6 bases outside the gene matches. The CDR3 is 15 residues long. CDR3 coding DNA: TGTGCCAGCGGATCTGGGACAGGGTCCTACAATGAGCAGTTCTTC. This gives the protein CASGSGTGSYNEQFF.

The rearrangement joins TRBV15 to TRBJ2-5; D not certain. CDR3 length: 13 amino acids. Trimming removed 6 bases at V and 2 bases at J, with 10 bases between. CDR1 is LNHNV and CDR2 is YYDKDF in the germline V gene (reference sequence). As DNA, the CDR3 is TGTGCCACCAGAGCCAGGTGGCAAGAGACCCAGTACTTC. Protein product: CATRARWQETQYF.

The chain has TRBV27 and TRBJ1-2; 11 positions match TRBD1. The CDR3 spans 13 residues. Germline values: CDR1 MNHEY, CDR2 SMNVEV (reference sequence). Trimming at V came to 6 bases and at J to 5 bases, leaving 2 bases not matched to a gene. Here the CDR3 DNA reads TGTGCCAGCAGGGGACAGGGGGAGTATGGCTACACCTTC. It codes for CASRGQGEYGYTF.

The gene calls are TRBV7-2 and TRBJ2-7; D may be TRBD1 (6 bases). The germline gives CDR1 SGHTA, CDR2 FQGNSA. V was trimmed by 0 bases and J by 3 bases, leaving 12 bases between them. The CDR3 contains 15 residues. CDR3 DNA sequence: TGTGCCAGCAGCTTAGCGAGTGGACAGAACTACGAGCAGTACTTC. Residues: CASSLASGQNYEQYF.

In its sample, this clone was seen once. V gene TRBV2 combines with J gene TRBJ2-2, with 8 bases that match TRBD1. Germline CDR1 SNHLY, CDR2 FYNNEI. Trimming took 5 bases from V and 4 from J; bases not matched to a gene: 3. The length of the CDR3 is 14 residues. CDR3 coding DNA: TGTGCCAGCAGTCCCGGGACAGGCACCGGGGAGCTGTTTTTT. Amino acids: CASSPGTGTGELFF.

The J gene is TRBJ2-6, the V gene TRBV19; unclear D gene. CDR3 length equals 16 residues. Trimming stripped 5 bases from V and 0 bases from J, with 11 bases between. The germline gives CDR1 LNHDA, CDR2 SQIVND (reference sequence). DNA for the CDR3: TGTGCCAGTAGTGCGTTACAGAGCTCTGGGGCCAACGTCCTGACTTTC. Translated: CASSALQSSGANVLTF.

This chain links TRBV19 with TRBJ2-5; possible D gene TRBD2, 7 bases. Trimming removed 1 base from V and 0 bases from J, with 12 bases in between. CDR1 and CDR2 (germline): LNHDA, SQIVND (reference sequence). This CDR3 comprises 16 residues. CDR3 protein: CASSIGGGSHQETQYF. CDR3 coding DNA: TGTGCCAGTAGTATAGGGGGGGGCAGCCACCAAGAGACCCAGTACTTC.

In this sample, this clone turned up once. The rearrangement uses TRBV27 and TRBJ2-5, with 9 bases that match TRBD1. Looked up from germline, CDR1 is MNHEY and CDR2 is SMNVEV (reference sequence). The V segment lost 8 bases and the J segment 6 bases; nucleotides outside the gene matches: 7. This CDR3 is 13 amino acids long. CDR3 coding DNA: TGTGCCAGCGGACAGGGGCGGTTACAGACCCAGTACTTC. Translating it yields CASGQGRLQTQYF.

The chain uses TRBV27 and TRBJ2-1; TRBD1 matches 9 bases. The CDR3 has 15 amino acids. Per germline, CDR1 MNHEY and CDR2 SMNVEV (reference sequence). Trimming removed 6 bases from V and 4 bases from J; junction bases left unmatched: 7. The CDR3 loop reads CASRSSGQGYNEQFF. CDR3 nucleotide sequence: TGTGCCAGCAGATCTTCGGGACAGGGTTACAATGAGCAGTTCTTC.

The chain employs TRBV10-3 and TRBJ2-5, with TRBD2 matching 8 bases. This CDR3 has 14 amino acids. Germline V lookup: CDR1 ENHRY, CDR2 SYGVKD. V lost 6 bases to trimming and J lost 4 bases; unmatched junction nucleotides: 7. The CDR3: CAIRSSAGGETQYF. The CDR3 DNA reads as TGTGCCATCAGGAGTAGCGCGGGAGGAGAGACCCAGTACTTC.

The genes are TRBV24-1 and TRBJ1-1, with TRBD1 identical over 11 bases. Looked up from germline, CDR1 is KGHDR and CDR2 is SFDVKD. Trimming at V came to 4 bases and at J to 8 bases, leaving 8 bases not matched to a gene. The CDR3 is 15 residues long. The CDR3 DNA reads TGTGCCACCAGTGACGCGGGACAGGGGGAGCCGGAAGCTTTCTTT. Amino acids: CATSDAGQGEPEAFF.

This sequence joins TRBV27 and TRBJ1-6; D call uncertain. The CDR3 consists of 13 residues. CDR1 MNHEY and CDR2 SMNVEV come from the germline V gene (reference sequence). Trimming removed 0 bases at V and 6 bases at J, with 3 bases between. The CDR3, as DNA: TGTGCCAGCAGTTTATCCAGTAATTCACCCCTCCACTTT. It codes for CASSLSSNSPLHF.

The chain is built from TRBV24-1 and TRBJ2-3; the D is unclear. The CDR3 has 14 amino acids. V was trimmed by 3 bases and J by 2 bases, leaving 8 bases between them. CDR1 and CDR2 (germline): KGHDR, SFDVKD. CDR3 residues: CATSDPRNTDTQYF. CDR3 nucleotide sequence: TGTGCCACCAGTGATCCGCGGAACACAGATACGCAGTATTTT.

This chain uses TRBV7-6 with TRBJ2-1; maybe TRBD2 (6 bases). Trimming shortened V by 1 base and J by 9 bases, and 10 bases separated the two germline ends. Germline V lookup: CDR1 SGHVS, CDR2 FNYEAQ. The CDR3 contains 13 residues. The CDR3 loop reads CASSLGQGGEQFF. DNA for the CDR3: TGTGCCAGCAGCTTAGGGCAGGGAGGTGAGCAGTTCTTC.

V usage is TRBV6-5 and J usage is TRBJ1-5; perhaps TRBD1 as D (6 bases). The CDR3 length is 15 residues. Trimming took off 4 bases at V and 2 bases at J, with 12 bases between the two ends. Per the germline V gene, CDR1 is MNHEY and CDR2 is SVGAGI. Here the CDR3 DNA reads TGTGCCAGCAGTTCGCCGGGACATGGCAATCAGCCCCAGCATTTT. Encoded protein: CASSSPGHGNQPQHF.

This clone was counted between two and nine times. The rearrangement joins TRBV10-1 to TRBJ1-6; D is unresolved. Germline V gene lookup returns CDR1 WNHNN and CDR2 SYGVQD (reference sequence). V lost 7 bases and J lost 3, with 10 bases in between. This CDR3 comprises 14 residues. CDR3 in DNA: TGCGCCAGCACTAGAACCAGCTATAATTCACCCCTCCACTTT. Translated, it gives CASTRTSYNSPLHF.

There are a few counts of this clone. This sequence joins TRBV7-4 and TRBJ1-4; no definite D call. This CDR3 has 13 residues. V was clipped by 3 bases and J by 2 bases, with 4 bases between them. Germline lookup yields CDR1 SGHVT and CDR2 SQSDAQ. The CDR3 protein is CASSLRTNEKLFF. CDR3 DNA sequence: TGTGCCAGCAGCTTGCGGACTAATGAAAAACTGTTTTTT.

The chain joins TRBV19 to TRBJ2-7; 8 bases align to TRBD1. The CDR3 is 15 amino acids. The J segment lost 2 bases and the V segment lost 5 bases, leaving 8 bases of the junction unmatched. Germline V CDR1 and CDR2: LNHDA, SQIVND (reference sequence). The CDR3 spells CASSESGTGPYEQYF. For the CDR3, the DNA is TGTGCCAGTAGTGAATCCGGGACAGGACCCTACGAGCAGTACTTC.

This clone was observed a few times. The rearrangement uses TRBV24-1 and TRBJ2-2, with D possibly TRBD1 on 6 matching bases. V was pared by 3 bases and J by 4 bases, with 11 bases between. Germline V lookup: CDR1 KGHDR, CDR2 SFDVKD. The CDR3 spans 15 residues. The CDR3 sequence is CATSDPRQVTGELFF. The DNA of the CDR3 is TGTGCCACCAGTGATCCGCGACAGGTCACCGGGGAGCTGTTTTTT.